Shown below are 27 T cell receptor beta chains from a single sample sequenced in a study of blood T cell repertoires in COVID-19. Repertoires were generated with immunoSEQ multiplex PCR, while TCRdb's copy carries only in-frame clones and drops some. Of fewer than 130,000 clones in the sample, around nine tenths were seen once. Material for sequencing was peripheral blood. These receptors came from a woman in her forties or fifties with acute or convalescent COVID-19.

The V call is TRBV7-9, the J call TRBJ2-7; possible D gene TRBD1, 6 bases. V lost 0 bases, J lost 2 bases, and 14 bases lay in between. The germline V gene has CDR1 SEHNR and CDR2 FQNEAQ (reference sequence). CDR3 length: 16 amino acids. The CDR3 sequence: CASSLAQGNVPYEQYF. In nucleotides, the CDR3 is TGTGCCAGCAGCTTAGCTCAGGGGAATGTTCCCTACGAGCAGTACTTC.

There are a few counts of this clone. The CDR3 bases are TGTGCCAGCAGCTTAGGTGCGGGCGATGAGCAGTTCTTC. Its translation is CASSLGAGDEQFF. The chain links TRBV7-2 to TRBJ2-1; weak D call: TRBD2 (5 bases). V was pared by 1 base and J by 8 bases, with 9 bases between. CDR1 and CDR2 from the germline V gene are SGHTA and FQGNSA. The CDR3 is 13 amino acids.

Here the CDR3 DNA reads TGCAGCGTTGGTGAGACCGGGTGGGACACCATATATTTT. Translated: CSVGETGWDTIYF. The chain combines TRBV29-1 with TRBJ1-3; no firm D call. The CDR3 runs to 13 residues. V was shortened by 4 bases and J by 8 bases, with 15 bases between the two germline ends. Per the germline V gene, CDR1 is SQVTM and CDR2 is ANQGSEA. Drawing the rest from reference TRBV29-1 and TRBJ1-3, the complete variable domain is SAVISQKPSRDICQRGTSLTIQCQVDSQVTMMFWYRQQPGQSLTLIATANQGSEATYESGFVIDKFPISRPNLTFSTLTVSNMSPEDSSIYLCSVGETGWDTIYFGEGSWLTVV.

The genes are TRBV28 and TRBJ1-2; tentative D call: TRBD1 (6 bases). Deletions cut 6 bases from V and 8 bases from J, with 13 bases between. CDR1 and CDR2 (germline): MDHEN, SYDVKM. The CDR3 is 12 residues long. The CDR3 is CASSSQGRGYTF. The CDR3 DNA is TGTGCCAGCAGCTCACAGGGCCGCGGCTACACCTTC.

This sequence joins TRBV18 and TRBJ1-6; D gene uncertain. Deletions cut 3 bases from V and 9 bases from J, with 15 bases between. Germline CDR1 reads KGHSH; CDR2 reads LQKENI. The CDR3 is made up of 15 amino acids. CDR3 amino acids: CASSPLKDGGSPLHF. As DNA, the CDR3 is TGTGCCAGCTCACCTCTAAAAGATGGTGGTTCACCCCTCCACTTT.

CDR3 DNA: TGTGCCAGCAGGGCCGGGAGGAGGGTGGACAATGAGCAGTTCTTC. It codes for CASRAGRRVDNEQFF. The chain has TRBV2 and TRBJ2-1; 7 bases line up with TRBD2. The CDR3 is 15 residues long. V trimming: 6 bases; J trimming: 5 bases; junction bases outside the gene matches: 10. Germline CDR1 is SNHLY and CDR2 is FYNNEI.

The CDR3 protein is CASSPRRGGQPQHF. The DNA of the CDR3 is TGTGCCAGCTCACCACGGAGGGGGGGGCAGCCCCAGCATTTT. The chain links TRBV18 to TRBJ1-5; a possible D gene is TRBD1 (6 bases). Per the germline V gene, CDR1 is KGHSH and CDR2 is LQKENI. The CDR3 covers 14 residues. Trimming pared 1 base from V and 7 bases from J, leaving 11 bases between.

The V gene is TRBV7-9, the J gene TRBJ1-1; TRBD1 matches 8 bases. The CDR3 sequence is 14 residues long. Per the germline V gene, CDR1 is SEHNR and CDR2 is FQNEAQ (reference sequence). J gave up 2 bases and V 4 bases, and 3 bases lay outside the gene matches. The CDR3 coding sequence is TGTGCCAGCAGCTCCCAGGGGGCAAACACTGAAGCTTTCTTT. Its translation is CASSSQGANTEAFF.

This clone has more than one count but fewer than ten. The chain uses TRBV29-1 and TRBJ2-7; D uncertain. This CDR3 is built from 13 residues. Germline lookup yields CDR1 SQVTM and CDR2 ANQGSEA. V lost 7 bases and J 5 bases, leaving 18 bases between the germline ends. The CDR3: CSALLSAENEQYF. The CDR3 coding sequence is TGCAGCGCCCTCTTGTCGGCGGAGAACGAGCAGTACTTC.

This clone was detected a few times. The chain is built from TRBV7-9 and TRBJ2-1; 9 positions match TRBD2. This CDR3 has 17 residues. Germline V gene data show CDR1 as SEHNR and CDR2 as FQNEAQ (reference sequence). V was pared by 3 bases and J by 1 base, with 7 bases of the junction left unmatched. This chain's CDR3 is CASSLRIAGVSYNEQFF. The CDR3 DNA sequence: TGTGCCAGCAGCTTGCGAATAGCGGGAGTTTCCTACAATGAGCAGTTCTTC.

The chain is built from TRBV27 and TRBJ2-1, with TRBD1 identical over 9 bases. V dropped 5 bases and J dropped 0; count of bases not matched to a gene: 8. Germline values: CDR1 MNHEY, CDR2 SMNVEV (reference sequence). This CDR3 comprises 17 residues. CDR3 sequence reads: CASSTDTGGYSYNEQFF. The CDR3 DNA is TGTGCCAGCAGTACCGACACAGGGGGCTACTCCTACAATGAGCAGTTCTTC.

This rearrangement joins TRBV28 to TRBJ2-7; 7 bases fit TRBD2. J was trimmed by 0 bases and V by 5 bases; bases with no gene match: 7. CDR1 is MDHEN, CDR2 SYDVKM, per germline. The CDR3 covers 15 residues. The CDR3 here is CASSTPSGSSYEQYF. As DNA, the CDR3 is TGTGCCAGCAGTACTCCTAGCGGAAGCTCCTACGAGCAGTACTTC.

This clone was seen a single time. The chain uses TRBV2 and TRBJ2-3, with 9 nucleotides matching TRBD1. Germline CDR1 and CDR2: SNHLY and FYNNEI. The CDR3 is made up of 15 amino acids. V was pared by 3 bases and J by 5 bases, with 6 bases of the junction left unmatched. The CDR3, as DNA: TGTGCCAGCAGTGATATTGGGACAGGGAAAGATACGCAGTATTTT. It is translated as CASSDIGTGKDTQYF.

The CDR3 loop is CASSKGGTENTEAFF. CDR3 nucleotide sequence: TGTGCCAGCAGCAAGGGGGGGACGGAGAACACTGAAGCTTTCTTT. The chain combines TRBV7-2 with TRBJ1-1, with TRBD1 as a possible D gene (6 bases). This CDR3 contains 15 residues. V was cut by 5 bases and J by 1 base, with 14 bases left in between. The V gene's germline CDR1 is SGHTA and CDR2 FQGNSA.

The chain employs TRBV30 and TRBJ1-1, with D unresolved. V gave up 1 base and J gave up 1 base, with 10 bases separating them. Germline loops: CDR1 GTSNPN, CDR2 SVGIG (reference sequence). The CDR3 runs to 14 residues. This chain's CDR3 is CAWSGYNRNTEAFF. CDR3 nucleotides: TGTGCCTGGAGTGGTTACAACCGGAACACTGAAGCTTTCTTT. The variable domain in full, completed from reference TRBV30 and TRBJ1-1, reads SQTIHQWPATLVQPVGSPLSLECTVEGTSNPNLYWYRQAAGRGLQLLFYSVGIGQISSEVPQNLSASRPQDRQFILSSKKLLLSDSGFYLCAWSGYNRNTEAFFGQGTRLTVV.

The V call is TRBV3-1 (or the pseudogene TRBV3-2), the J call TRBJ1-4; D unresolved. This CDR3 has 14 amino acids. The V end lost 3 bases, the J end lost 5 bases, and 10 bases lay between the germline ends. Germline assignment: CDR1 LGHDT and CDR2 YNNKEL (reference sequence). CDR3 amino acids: CASSQRQQNEKLFF. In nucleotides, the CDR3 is TGTGCCAGCAGCCAGCGGCAGCAGAATGAAAAACTGTTTTTT.

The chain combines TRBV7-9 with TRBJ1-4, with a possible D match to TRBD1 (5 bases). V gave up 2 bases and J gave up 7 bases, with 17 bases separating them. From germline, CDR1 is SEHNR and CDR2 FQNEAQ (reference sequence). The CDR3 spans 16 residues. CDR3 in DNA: TGTGCCAGCAGCTTAATCGGGGCGGAGGGGAGTGAAAAACTGTTTTTT. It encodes CASSLIGAEGSEKLFF. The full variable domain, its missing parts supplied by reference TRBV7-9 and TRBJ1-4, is DTGVSQNPRHKITKRGQNVTFRCDPISEHNRLYWYRQTLGQGPEFLTYFQNEAQLEKSRLLSDRFSAERPKGSFSTLEIQRTEQGDSAMYLCASSLIGAEGSEKLFFGSGTQLSVL.

The CDR3 DNA follows: TGTGCCAGCCGTCCCCCCGGGGGGGGCACCGGGGAGCTGTTTTTT. Translated: CASRPPGGGTGELFF. V usage is TRBV5-4 and J usage is TRBJ2-2; 8 bases match TRBD2. This CDR3 region has 15 residues. J was trimmed by 4 bases and V by 7 bases; bases with no gene match: 9. Germline CDR1 and CDR2: SGHNT and YYREEE (reference sequence).

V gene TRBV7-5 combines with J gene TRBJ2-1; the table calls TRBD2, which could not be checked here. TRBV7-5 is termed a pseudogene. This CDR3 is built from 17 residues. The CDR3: CAYPGRSAASWINEQFF. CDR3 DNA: TGTGCCTACCCGGGTCGGTCGGCTGCGTCGTGGATCAATGAGCAGTTCTTC.

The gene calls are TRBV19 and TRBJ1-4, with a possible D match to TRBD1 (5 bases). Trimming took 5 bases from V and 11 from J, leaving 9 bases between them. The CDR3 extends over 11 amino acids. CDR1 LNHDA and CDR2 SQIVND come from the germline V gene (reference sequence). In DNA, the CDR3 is TGTGCCAGTAGTCCGGACATGAAACTGTTTTTT. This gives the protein CASSPDMKLFF.

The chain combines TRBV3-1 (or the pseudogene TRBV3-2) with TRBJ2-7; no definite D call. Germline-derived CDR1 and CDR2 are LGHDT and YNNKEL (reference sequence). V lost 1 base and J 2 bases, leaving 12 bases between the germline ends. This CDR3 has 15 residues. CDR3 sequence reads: CASSQGVQLTYEQYF. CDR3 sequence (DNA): TGTGCCAGCAGCCAAGGGGTCCAACTAACCTACGAGCAGTACTTC.

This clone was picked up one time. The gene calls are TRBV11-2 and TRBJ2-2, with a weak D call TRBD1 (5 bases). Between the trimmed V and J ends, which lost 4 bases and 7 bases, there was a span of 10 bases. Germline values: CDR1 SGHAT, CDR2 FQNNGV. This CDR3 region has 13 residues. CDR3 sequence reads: CASSWARDGELFF. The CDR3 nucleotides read TGTGCCAGCAGCTGGGCCAGGGACGGGGAGCTGTTTTTT.

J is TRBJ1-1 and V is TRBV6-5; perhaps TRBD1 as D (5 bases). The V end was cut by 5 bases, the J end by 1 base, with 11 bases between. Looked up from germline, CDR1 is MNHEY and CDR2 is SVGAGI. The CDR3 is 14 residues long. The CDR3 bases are TGTGCCAGCAGTAAGGGGCAGGCGAACACTGAAGCTTTCTTT. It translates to CASSKGQANTEAFF.

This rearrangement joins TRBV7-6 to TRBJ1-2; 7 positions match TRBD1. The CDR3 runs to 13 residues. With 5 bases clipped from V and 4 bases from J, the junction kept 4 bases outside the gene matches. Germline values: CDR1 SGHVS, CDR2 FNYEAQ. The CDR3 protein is CASSNRGGYGYTF. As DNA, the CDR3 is TGTGCCAGCAGCAACAGGGGTGGCTATGGCTACACCTTC.

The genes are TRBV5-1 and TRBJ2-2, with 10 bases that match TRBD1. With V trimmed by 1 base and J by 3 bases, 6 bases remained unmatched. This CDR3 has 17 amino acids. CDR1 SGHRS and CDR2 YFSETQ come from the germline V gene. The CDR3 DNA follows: TGCGCCAGCAGCTTGAAGGGACAGGGGTTCGACACCGGGGAGCTGTTTTTT. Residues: CASSLKGQGFDTGELFF. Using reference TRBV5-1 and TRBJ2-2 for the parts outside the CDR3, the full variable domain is KAGVTQTPRYLIKTRGQQVTLSCSPISGHRSVSWYQQTPGQGLQFLFEYFSETQRNKGNFPGRFSGRQFSNSRSEMNVSTLELGDSALYLCASSLKGQGFDTGELFFGEGSRLTVL.

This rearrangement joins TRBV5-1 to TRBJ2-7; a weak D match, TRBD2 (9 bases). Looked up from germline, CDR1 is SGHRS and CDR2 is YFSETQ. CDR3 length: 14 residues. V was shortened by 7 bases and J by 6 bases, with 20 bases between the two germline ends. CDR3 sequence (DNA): TGCGCCAGCGCGGGAGGGACAGGAGGTGCCGAGCAGTACTTC. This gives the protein CASAGGTGGAEQYF.

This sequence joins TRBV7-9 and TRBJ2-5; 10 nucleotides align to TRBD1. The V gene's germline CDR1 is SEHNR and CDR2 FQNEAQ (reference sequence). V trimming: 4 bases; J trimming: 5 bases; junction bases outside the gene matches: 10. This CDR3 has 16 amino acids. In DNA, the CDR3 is TGTGCCAGCAGCTCGGGGACAGGGGTATTCAGGGAGACCCAGTACTTC. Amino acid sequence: CASSSGTGVFRETQYF.